The sequence of this T cell receptor (beta chain) was determined in a study of T cell responses to AZD1222 COVID-19 vaccine (dated by TCRdb to the early 2020s). With respect to the entire study: TCR sequencing covered over 230 trial participants: 200 to 220 given two doses of AZD1222 and some 25 given two doses of MenACWY control vaccine. Trial participants were enrolled by age into subgroups of 18-55, 56-69 and 70-plus years, and approximately 150, 30 and 60 TCR-sequenced participants, respectively, were included in these subgroups.

Overall results and qualifications from the work: Participants were mostly white British, with more females than males. The authors suggested clonal diversity may have been underestimated. The 56-69-year group was small, and its depth increase did not reach significance, likely because of low power. The vaccine-associated CD4 TCRs covered the entire spike protein, and the dominant responses fell in regions 160-218 and 743-854. Spike-specific TCR breadth and depth rose significantly after two AZD1222 doses compared with day 0 and with MenACWY recipients. Because no samples from the day 14 peak response were available, repertoires could be characterized only after the peak T cell response. Conclusions about previously exposed vaccinees are limited because only six or seven AZD1222 recipients were SARS-CoV-2 seropositive at baseline. Epitopes outside the regions mutated in the B.1.351 and B.1.1.7 variants were reportedly recognized by nearly half of the unique spike-specific TCRs.

The CDR3 regions of human TCRbeta chains were subjected to immunosequencing. The study's processing was this. Repertoire TCRs were matched against a reference library of SARS-CoV-2-specific TCRs generated with the MIRA antigen-specificity platform. Breadth was defined as the fraction of unique TCRs that were SARS-CoV-2-associated, and depth was defined as the fraction of total T cells that were SARS-CoV-2-associated. Using the MIRA data, every spike-specific TCR was mapped to the spike region that the TCR reacted to and assigned to either a CD4 or a CD8 class. Log10-transformed breadth and depth values were compared by one-way ANOVA with Sidak's multiple comparisons tests. What TCRdb holds here is the immuneACCESS table cut down to in-frame rearrangements. Part of the clones is not present; checked against another copy, under half of the missing clones reflect an unresolved V gene, and the others are unexplained. Clone size and V and J calls were adopted from that table, with D and trimming inferred from the DNA. The sample table contains around 96,000 clones; only one count was recorded for about 86% of them. 5.6% of the sample rests with the top ten.

The sample's time point label, in plain terms: about 28 days (+/-7) after the second vaccine dose. AZD1222 recipients whose second dose came at about 4 weeks and those whose second dose came at about 12 weeks were combined into one group, since spike-specific TCR depth and breadth did not differ between the two schedules. Vaccinee samples came from UK trials COV001 and COV002, including a single-blind randomized controlled phase 2/3 trial of AZD1222 (ChAdOx1 nCoV-19) in healthy adults. For TCRbeta chain sequencing, PBMC samples from trial participants were taken at day 0 and at day 28 after the second dose. V loses 0 bases, J loses 2 bases, and the germline ends lie 11 bases apart. CDR3 length: 16 amino acids, cysteine to phenylalanine. The DNA shown is the 48-base CDR3, in frame from base 1. In regard to this clone: What this receptor recognizes is not known. It has no much larger one-base neighbor in the sample; base qualities were not kept.

The sequenced sample was peripheral blood, obtained 28 days after the second AZD1222 dose. The sequence is built from TRBV23-1 and TRBJ1-5; TRBD1 is a possible D gene, resting on 6 matching bases. TRBV23-1 is identified as an open reading frame with a role that is uncertain. The receptor comes from an adult who received the AZD1222 COVID-19 vaccine. The CDR3 is CASSQSLGGCNQPQHF. The bases read TGCGCCAGCAGTCAATCCCTAGGGGGTTGCAATCAGCCCCAGCATTTT.